This T cell receptor beta chain was sequenced in a study of T-cell memory formation after mild COVID-19 (dated by TCRdb to 2020 to 2023). Turning to the overall study: TCR sequence clusters from the two donors were found to be largely donor specific. Longitudinal TCRalpha and TCRbeta repertoire sequencing tracked T-cell clones expanding and contracting after mild COVID-19 in two donors. The cohort comprised two young, previously healthy adult volunteers, one female and one male. The paper as a whole reports these results and caveats: Balanced CD4/CD8 phenotypes were observed for clones contracting from day 15 to 85, whereas a bias towards CD4+ was observed for a second wave of clones expanding from day 15 to 37. Some responding clones were detected in pre-infection memory, suggesting pre-existing cross-reactive memory T cells joined the SARS-CoV-2 response. Contracting CD4+ clones appeared mostly in the CM and EM memory subsets, whereas CD8+ clones were enriched in EMRA. The second-wave clones that peaked on day 37 were not confirmed to be SARS-CoV-2 specific. Only two mild cases were covered in the study, and larger cohorts including severe cases with pre-infection samples were considered necessary.

Measured from the cysteine to the phenylalanine, the CDR3 is 13 residues long. Only the CDR3 part of the read is kept: 39 bases, read in frame from the first base. Via the germline V gene, CDR1 is SGHRS and CDR2 YFSETQ. The V end loses 3 bases and the J end loses 12 bases, and a stretch of 13 bases separates them. Of note for this clonotype: The antigen this receptor binds is unknown. Base qualities are missing; no much larger clone stands one base away.

TCRdb lists the instrument as Illumina NovaSeq 6000. cDNA libraries for TCRalpha and TCRbeta were prepared by 5'RACE using constant-segment primers, with sample barcodes and unique molecular identifiers added. RNA was extracted from every sample with Trizol reagent. Libraries were amplified in two PCR steps, with a second sample barcode and Illumina TruSeq adapters added in the second step. Sequencing of the libraries was done on an Illumina NovaSeq, producing 2 x 150 bp paired-end reads. The original methods were these. Demultiplexing of reads and collapsing into UMI-guided consensus sequences were performed with migec v1.2.7. Using mixcr v2.1.11, the UMI consensuses were aligned to TRA and TRB V and J templates and assembled into clonotypes. Expanded or contracted clonotypes were those called significant by both edgeR and NoisET, with noise models trained on biological replicates. For edgeR calls, the thresholds were a false discovery rate-adjusted p below 0.01 and a log2 fold-change of 1. As an exploratory analysis of dynamics, max-normalized trajectories of the 1000 most abundant clonotypes were examined with PCA combined with hierarchical clustering. Separately sequenced CD4+ and CD8+ repertoires were used to assign a CD4 or CD8 phenotype to each responding clone. Through fastp at Q25 and MiXCR, TCRdb rebuilt clones from the public reads, retaining in-frame beta chains. A single entry per CDR3 protein holds the most common genes and DNA from its merged rows. The V and J calls reflect TCRdb's pipeline rather than the authors' work. In all, the sample holds about 360,000 distinct CDR3 sequences, and under 15% of those were seen once. Of the sample, about 20% is held by the ten largest clones.

Ficoll-Paque density gradient centrifugation was the method used to isolate PBMCs. The clonotype was recovered from a man between 18 and 35 years old who had mild COVID-19 (a few samples of this study predate the infection). The sample titles of this study are shuffled in the database, so cell type and time point are left out; the donor was told from shared clones. The rearranged chain carries TRBV5-1 and TRBJ1-6, and the D gene may be TRBD1, 5 bases matching. Sequencing was performed on PBMCs or a T cell subset sorted from them (not recorded which). In nucleotides, the sequence is TGCGCCAGCAGCTCCGGGACGGCGGAACCCCTCCACTTT. Translation gives CASSSGTAEPLHF.